These 24 T cell receptor beta chains were sequenced from one sample in a study of T-cell memory formation after mild COVID-19. One entry per CDR3 protein, called by TCRdb with MiXCR from the 5' RACE reads. The table includes about 430,000 distinct CDR3 sequences, 15% to 20% detected once. The material sequenced was PBMCs or a T cell subset sorted from them (not recorded which). The receptors here all came from a man younger than 35 who had mild COVID-19 (a few samples of this study predate the infection). Cell type and time point are not known.

V usage is TRBV28 and J usage is TRBJ1-4, with unresolved D. The CDR3 totals 13 residues. Deletions cut 6 bases from V and 8 bases from J, with 13 bases between. Germline V gene lookup returns CDR1 MDHEN and CDR2 SYDVKM. The CDR3 sequence: CASRPPTPEKLFF. The DNA of the CDR3 is TGTGCCAGCAGGCCCCCCACTCCGGAAAAACTGTTTTTT.

This clonotype was detected only a few times. The V call is TRBV6-5, the J call TRBJ1-1, with D maybe TRBD1 (6 bases). CDR1 and CDR2 from the germline V gene are MNHEY and SVGAGI. Trimming stripped 5 bases from V and 0 bases from J, with 19 bases between. CDR3 length: 17 residues. CDR3 nucleotides: TGTGCCAGCAGTCGTAGACAGGCGATTTTTATGAACACTGAAGCTTTCTTT. Translating it yields CASSRRQAIFMNTEAFF.

As to this clonotype: Mismatch with germline at one junction end may stem from a read error. The chain is built from TRBV4-1 and TRBJ2-7, with D perhaps matching TRBD2 (6 bases). The CDR3 covers 14 residues. Looked up from germline, CDR1 is MGHRA and CDR2 is YSYEKL. CDR3 bases: TGCGCCAGCAGCCAAGTTGGGAGGCCTTTAAGGTCGGACTTC. Its protein product is CASSQVGRPLRSDF.

There are a few counts of this clonotype. The chain has TRBV5-1 and TRBJ2-4; a weak D match, TRBD1 (6 bases). Germline values: CDR1 SGHRS, CDR2 YFSETQ. This CDR3 region has 12 residues. V gave up 0 bases and J gave up 12 bases, with 10 bases separating them. CDR3 coding DNA: TGCGCCAGCAGCTTGGACGGACAGCCTCAGTACTTC. Translation: CASSLDGQPQYF.

This chain links TRBV6-2 or TRBV6-3 with TRBJ1-5, with D unclear. Looked up from germline, CDR1 is MNHEY and CDR2 is SVGEGT. The CDR3 extends over 15 amino acids. The ends were cut back, 4 bases at V and 4 bases at J, with 14 bases in the middle. CDR3 residues: CASSSSGNGNQPQHF. CDR3 nucleotide sequence: TGTGCCAGCAGTTCTTCCGGCAATGGAAATCAGCCCCAGCATTTT.

This clonotype was found a few times. The chain couples TRBV12-3 or TRBV12-4 to TRBJ1-1, with 8 nucleotides matching TRBD1. The CDR3 contains 13 residues. The V and J ends lost 4 bases and 6 bases, in that order; junction bases with no gene match: 4. The CDR3 DNA follows: TGTGCCAGCAGTTCTCAACAGGGGGCTGAAGCTTTCTTT. Amino acids: CASSSQQGAEAFF.

V gene TRBV4-1 combines with J gene TRBJ2-3; 7 bases are shared with TRBD1. The CDR3 extends over 14 amino acids. Germline loops: CDR1 MGHRA, CDR2 YSYEKL. J was trimmed by 5 bases and V by 1 base; bases with no gene match: 3. As DNA, the CDR3 is TGCGCCAGCAGCCAAGCCGGGGACAGAGATACGCAGTATTTT. It yields the protein CASSQAGDRDTQYF.

This clonotype was seen repeatedly, ten times or more. The V gene is TRBV5-1, the J gene TRBJ2-2; tentative D call: TRBD1 (6 bases). Deletions cut 0 bases from V and 3 bases from J, with 9 bases between. The CDR3 contains 15 residues. CDR1 is SGHRS, CDR2 YFSETQ, per germline. CDR3 sequence: CASSLVSGDTGELFF. The CDR3 DNA reads as TGCGCCAGCAGCTTGGTTTCAGGGGACACCGGGGAGCTGTTTTTT.

The chain links TRBV5-8 to TRBJ2-7; no definite D call. The length of the CDR3 is 13 residues. Germline values: CDR1 SGHTS, CDR2 YDEGEE. V shed 2 bases and J shed 2 bases, with 8 bases lying between them. As DNA, the CDR3 is TGTGCCAGCAGCTTTGCACCGACCTACGAGCAGTACTTC. This gives the protein CASSFAPTYEQYF.

This clonotype was seen a few times. The CDR3 here is CSASPSRGLLQTTQYF. The CDR3, as DNA: TGCAGTGCGTCCCCCTCGCGGGGGCTCCTTCAGACGACCCAGTACTTC. The V gene is TRBV20-1, the J gene TRBJ2-5; possible D gene TRBD2, 7 bases. Germline V CDR1 and CDR2: DFQATT, SNEGSKA (reference sequence). The CDR3 sequence is 16 residues long. Trimming pared 6 bases from V and 7 bases from J, leaving 27 bases between.

This clonotype was seen more than once but under ten times. The V gene is TRBV4-3, the J gene TRBJ2-2; D unresolved. Trimming removed 0 bases from V and 1 base from J, with 6 bases in between. This CDR3 is built from 15 residues. In germline, CDR1 is LGHNA, CDR2 YSLEER. CDR3 loop: CASSQEALNTGELFF. The CDR3 coding sequence is TGCGCCAGCAGCCAAGAGGCTTTGAACACCGGGGAGCTGTTTTTT.

This chain uses TRBV12-3 or TRBV12-4 with TRBJ2-2; 10 nucleotides align to TRBD2. The J segment lost 6 bases and the V segment lost 7 bases, leaving 11 bases of the junction unmatched. The CDR3 is made up of 16 amino acids. In DNA, the CDR3 is TGTGCCAGCACCCCCCCTGGGACTAGCGCCGCCGGGGAGCTGTTTTTT. This sequence encodes CASTPPGTSAAGELFF.

This clonotype has only a few counts. The chain carries TRBV20-1 and TRBJ2-5; D is undetermined. Germline V gene sequence: CDR1 DFQATT, CDR2 SNEGSKA (reference sequence). The CDR3 contains 14 residues. Deletions cut 4 bases from V and 1 base from J, with 13 bases between. CDR3 region: CSATLSRFQETQYF. For the CDR3, the DNA is TGCAGTGCTACCCTGTCCAGGTTCCAAGAGACCCAGTACTTC.

This chain uses TRBV6-2 or TRBV6-3 with TRBJ1-1; D is possibly TRBD1 (6 bases). CDR1 is MNHEY, CDR2 SVGEGT, per germline. The ends were cut back, 2 bases at V and 12 bases at J, with 13 bases in the middle. The CDR3 has 12 amino acids. The CDR3 nucleotides read TGTGCCAGCAGTTACCTTGGCGGGACACCTTTCTTT. Protein sequence: CASSYLGGTPFF.

This chain uses TRBV14 with TRBJ2-1; no definite D call. CDR3 length: 12 residues. Germline CDR1 SGHDN, CDR2 FVKESK. V lost 2 bases and J lost 10, with 9 bases in between. CDR3 protein: CASSQFHLEQFF. DNA of the CDR3: TGTGCCAGCAGCCAATTCCACCTCGAGCAGTTCTTC.

This clonotype came up once. The chain is built from TRBV28 and TRBJ2-5; D not resolved. The CDR3 contains 15 residues. Germline assignment: CDR1 MDHEN and CDR2 SYDVKM. V lost 2 bases and J lost 1, with 11 bases in between. The CDR3 nucleotides read TGTGCCAGCAGTTTAGTCCGGCCACTCCAAGAGACCCAGTACTTC. Protein: CASSLVRPLQETQYF.

There are many counts of this clonotype. The chain joins TRBV5-1 to TRBJ1-1; D unclear. CDR3 length: 13 amino acids. In germline, CDR1 is SGHRS, CDR2 YFSETQ. V lost 0 bases and J lost 5, with 8 bases in between. Here the CDR3 reads CASSLGAQTEAFF. The CDR3 DNA is TGCGCCAGCAGCTTGGGAGCCCAGACTGAAGCTTTCTTT.

In this sample, this clonotype turned up many times. The chain carries TRBV5-1 and TRBJ2-5, with D perhaps TRBD1 (6 bases). CDR3 size: 17 residues. Trimming removed 1 base at V and 0 bases at J, with 16 bases between. Per the germline V gene, CDR1 is SGHRS and CDR2 is YFSETQ. This CDR3 reads CASSLWAQGPYQETQYF. In nucleotides, the CDR3 is TGCGCCAGCAGCTTGTGGGCACAGGGACCGTACCAAGAGACCCAGTACTTC.

The V and J genes are TRBV20-1 and TRBJ1-6; D is unresolved. V was shortened by 2 bases and J by 6 bases, with 8 bases between the two germline ends. CDR3 size: 13 residues. Germline V gives CDR1 DFQATT, CDR2 SNEGSKA (reference sequence). In nucleotides, the CDR3 is TGCAGTGCTAGACTCCCCATTAATTCACCCCTCCACTTT. It codes for CSARLPINSPLHF.

CDR3 amino acids: CASSPIQGPQETQYF. The CDR3 DNA reads TGTGCCAGCTCACCGATACAGGGGCCGCAAGAGACCCAGTACTTC. The gene calls are TRBV18 and TRBJ2-5; 7 positions agree with TRBD1. CDR1 is KGHSH, CDR2 LQKENI, per germline. V trimming: 3 bases; J trimming: 2 bases; junction bases outside the gene matches: 6. The CDR3 length is 15 residues.

This clonotype came up a few times. The chain employs TRBV6-5 and TRBJ1-1, with TRBD1 as a possible D gene (6 bases). Deletions cut 2 bases from V and 0 bases from J, with 7 bases between. This CDR3 region has 14 residues. Germline lookup yields CDR1 MNHEY and CDR2 SVGAGI. The CDR3: CASSYPGVNTEAFF. CDR3 in DNA: TGTGCCAGCAGTTACCCAGGGGTGAACACTGAAGCTTTCTTT.

Only a few counts were recorded for this clonotype. The V call is TRBV28, the J call TRBJ2-1; 10 bases map to TRBD1. Germline CDR1 reads MDHEN; CDR2 reads SYDVKM. V gave up 5 bases and J gave up 10 bases; unmatched junction bases: 5. The CDR3 is 13 amino acids. The CDR3 is CASSLMGQGEQFF. In DNA form, the CDR3 reads TGTGCCAGCAGTCTCATGGGACAGGGGGAGCAGTTCTTC.

The rearrangement uses TRBV19 and TRBJ1-2, with a tentative D call TRBD1 (5 bases). CDR1 and CDR2 (germline): LNHDA, SQIVND (reference sequence). V was pared by 5 bases and J by 6 bases, with 13 bases between. This CDR3 contains 13 residues. The chain's CDR3 is CASSAWQGDGYTF. The CDR3 region has the DNA TGTGCCAGTAGTGCTTGGCAGGGAGATGGCTACACCTTC.

This clonotype was detected ten times or more. The rearrangement links TRBV4-3 to TRBJ2-2; D is ambiguous. V dropped 6 bases and J dropped 0 bases, with 11 bases sitting between them. The V gene's germline CDR1 is LGHNA and CDR2 YSLEER. This CDR3 region has 15 residues. The CDR3 coding sequence is TGCGCCAGCAGTCTGAGTGTATCGAACACCGGGGAGCTGTTTTTT. The encoded protein is CASSLSVSNTGELFF.